This T cell receptor (beta chain) was sequenced in a study of T cell repertoires in cytomegalovirus infection. For the study at large: Well-studied HLA-B-restricted CMV epitopes were used in the study alongside recently identified HLA-C-restricted ones. Public TCR beta signatures marked donors with CMV infection and the matching HLA. General study findings and limits: Accumulated public TCR beta family frequency recognized individuals carrying CMV together with the relevant HLA. In two of eight donors, the top clonotype was HLA-C-restricted CMV-specific.

CDR3 length equals 19 residues. CDR1 is LGHNT, CDR2 FRNRAP, per germline. J gave up 4 bases and V 2 bases, and 16 bases lay outside the gene matches. Comments on this clonotype: What it recognizes is unknown.

TCRdb recomputed calls from the reads with MiXCR, one row per CDR3 protein. The table lists fewer than 1,000,000 distinct CDR3 sequences, around 32% of them singletons. This rearrangement joins TRBV12-5 to TRBJ2-5; 10 nucleotides agree with TRBD2. The source material was cultured CD8+ T cells from PBMCs, sampled from culture after CMV antigen stimulation. The sequence derives from a human donor in good health (CMV status not recorded). Some clones in this sample may be carry-over from other donors' samples. This CDR3 is CASGLSLVSSGGNRETQYF. The CDR3 nucleotides read TGTGCTAGTGGTTTGTCACTGGTGTCTAGCGGGGGAAATAGAGAGACCCAGTACTTC.